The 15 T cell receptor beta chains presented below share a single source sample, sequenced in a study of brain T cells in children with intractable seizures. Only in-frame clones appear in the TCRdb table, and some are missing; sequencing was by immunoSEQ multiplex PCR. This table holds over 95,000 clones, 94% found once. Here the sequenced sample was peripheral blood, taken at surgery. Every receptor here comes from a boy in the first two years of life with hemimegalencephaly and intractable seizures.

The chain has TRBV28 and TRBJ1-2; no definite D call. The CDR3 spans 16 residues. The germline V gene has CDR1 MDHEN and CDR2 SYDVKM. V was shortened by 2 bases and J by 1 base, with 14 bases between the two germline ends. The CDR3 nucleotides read TGTGCCAGCAGTTTAGATTTGGTCGGAATTAACTATGGCTACACCTTC. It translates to CASSLDLVGINYGYTF.

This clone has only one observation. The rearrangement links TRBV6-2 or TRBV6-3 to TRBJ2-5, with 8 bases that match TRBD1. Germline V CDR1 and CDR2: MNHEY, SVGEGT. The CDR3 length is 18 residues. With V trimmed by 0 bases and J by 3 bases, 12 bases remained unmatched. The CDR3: CASSYSWTGWPPKETQYF. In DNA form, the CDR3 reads TGTGCCAGCAGTTACTCGTGGACAGGGTGGCCCCCTAAAGAGACCCAGTACTTC.

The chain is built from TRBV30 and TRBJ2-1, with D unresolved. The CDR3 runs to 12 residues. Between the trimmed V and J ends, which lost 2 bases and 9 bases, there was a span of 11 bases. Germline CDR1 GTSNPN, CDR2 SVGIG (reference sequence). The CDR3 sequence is CAWSRVTIEQFF. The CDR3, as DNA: TGTGCCTGGAGTCGGGTCACAATTGAGCAGTTCTTC.

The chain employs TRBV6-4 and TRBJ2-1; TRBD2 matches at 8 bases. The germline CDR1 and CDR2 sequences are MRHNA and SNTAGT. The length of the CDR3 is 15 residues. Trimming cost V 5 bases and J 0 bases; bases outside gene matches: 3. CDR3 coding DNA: TGTGCCAGCAGTTACGCGGGGGGCTCCTACAATGAGCAGTTCTTC. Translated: CASSYAGGSYNEQFF.

CDR3 residues: CAWKTLADTGELFF. CDR3 DNA: TGTGCCTGGAAGACCCTAGCTGACACCGGGGAGCTGTTTTTT. The chain carries TRBV30 and TRBJ2-2, with a weak D call TRBD2 (5 bases). Germline V gives CDR1 GTSNPN, CDR2 SVGIG (reference sequence). The V and J ends lost 4 bases and 3 bases respectively, with 12 bases between them. The CDR3 has 14 residues.

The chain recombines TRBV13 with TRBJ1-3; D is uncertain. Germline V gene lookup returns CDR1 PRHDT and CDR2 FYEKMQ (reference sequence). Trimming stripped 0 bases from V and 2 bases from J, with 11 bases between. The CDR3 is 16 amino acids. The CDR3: CASSLGPAPPGNTIYF. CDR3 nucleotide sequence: TGTGCCAGCAGCTTAGGCCCAGCCCCTCCTGGAAACACCATATATTTT.

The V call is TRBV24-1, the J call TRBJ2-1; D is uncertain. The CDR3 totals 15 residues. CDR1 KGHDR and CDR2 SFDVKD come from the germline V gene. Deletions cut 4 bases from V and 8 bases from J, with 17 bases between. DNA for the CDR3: TGTGCCACCAGTGAGCGGTACGGGTCGGTGGATGAGCAGTTCTTC. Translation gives CATSERYGSVDEQFF.

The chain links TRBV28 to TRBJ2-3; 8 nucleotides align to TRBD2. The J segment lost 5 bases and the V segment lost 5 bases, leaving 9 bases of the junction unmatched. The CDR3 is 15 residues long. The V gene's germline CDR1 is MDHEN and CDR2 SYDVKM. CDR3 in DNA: TGTGCCAGCAGTCCGAGCGGGAGTGGTATAGATACGCAGTATTTT. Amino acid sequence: CASSPSGSGIDTQYF.

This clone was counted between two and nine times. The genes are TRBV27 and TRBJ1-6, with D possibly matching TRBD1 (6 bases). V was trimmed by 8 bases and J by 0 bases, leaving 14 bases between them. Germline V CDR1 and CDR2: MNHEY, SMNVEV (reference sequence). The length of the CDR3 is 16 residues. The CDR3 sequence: CASFQGLPSYNSPLHF. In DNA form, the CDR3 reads TGTGCCAGCTTTCAGGGGTTACCCTCCTATAATTCACCCCTCCACTTT.

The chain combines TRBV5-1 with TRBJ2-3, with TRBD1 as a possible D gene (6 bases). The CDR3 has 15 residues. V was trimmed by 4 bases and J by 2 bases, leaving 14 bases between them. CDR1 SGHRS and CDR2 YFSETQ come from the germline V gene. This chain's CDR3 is CASSEGVVHTDTQYF. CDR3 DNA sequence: TGCGCCAGCAGCGAGGGGGTGGTGCACACAGATACGCAGTATTTT.

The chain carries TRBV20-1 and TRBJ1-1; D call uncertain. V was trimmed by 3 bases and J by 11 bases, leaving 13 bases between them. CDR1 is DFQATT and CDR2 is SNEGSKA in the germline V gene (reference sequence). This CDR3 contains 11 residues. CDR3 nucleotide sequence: TGCAGTGCTAGCGGCGGACCCTGGGCTTTCTTT. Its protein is CSASGGPWAFF.

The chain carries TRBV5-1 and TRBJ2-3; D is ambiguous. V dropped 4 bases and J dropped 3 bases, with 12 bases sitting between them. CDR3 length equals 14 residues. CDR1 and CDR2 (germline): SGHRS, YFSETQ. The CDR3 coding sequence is TGCGCCAGCAGCGCCGATACGAGGACAGATACGCAGTATTTT. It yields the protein CASSADTRTDTQYF.

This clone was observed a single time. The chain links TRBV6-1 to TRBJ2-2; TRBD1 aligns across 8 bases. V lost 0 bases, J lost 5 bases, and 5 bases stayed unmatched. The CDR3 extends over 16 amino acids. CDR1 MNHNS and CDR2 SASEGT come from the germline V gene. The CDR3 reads CASSEAGQGRTGELFF. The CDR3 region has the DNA TGTGCCAGCAGTGAAGCAGGACAGGGACGGACCGGGGAGCTGTTTTTT.

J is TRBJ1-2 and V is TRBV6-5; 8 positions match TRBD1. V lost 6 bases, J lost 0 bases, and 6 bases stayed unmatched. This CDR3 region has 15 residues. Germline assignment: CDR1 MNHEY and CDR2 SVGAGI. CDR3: CASRALGQANYGYTF. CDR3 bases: TGTGCCAGCAGAGCTTTGGGACAGGCTAACTATGGCTACACCTTC.

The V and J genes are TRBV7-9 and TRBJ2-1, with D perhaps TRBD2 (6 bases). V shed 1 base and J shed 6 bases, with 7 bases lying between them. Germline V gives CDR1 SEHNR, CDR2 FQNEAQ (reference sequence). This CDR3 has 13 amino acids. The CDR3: CASSLELANEQFF. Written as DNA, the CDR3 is TGTGCCAGCAGCTTAGAACTAGCCAATGAGCAGTTCTTC.